This T cell receptor (beta chain) appears in the sequencing data of a study of glioma-infiltrating T cells after dendritic cell vaccination. The CDR3 is made up of 13 amino acids. Germline V CDR1 and CDR2: SNHLY, FYNNEI. V dropped 7 bases and J dropped 1; count of bases not matched to a gene: 3. Study observations and caveats: Higher TCR clonality did not directly relate to longer survival.

Generated by immunoSEQ multiplex PCR, the TCRdb table keeps only in-frame clones and is missing some. This sample has tens of thousands of clones; under 85% occur once, and the top ten carry roughly 6.8%. Time point specified: after dendritic cell vaccination, including at tumor progression/relapse. Concerning this clone itself: Antigen unknown.

The sequences come from blood, collected after dendritic cell vaccination. V is TRBV2 and J is TRBJ1-1; the match to TRBD1 covers 7 bases. This receptor was obtained from a human donor with glioblastoma. DNA for the CDR3: TGTGCCAGCATAGACAGGGAGAACACTGAAGCTTTCTTT. The encoded protein is CASIDRENTEAFF.